Each of the 15 T cell receptor beta chains below was sequenced from the same sample in a study of T cell responses to AZD1222 COVID-19 vaccine. Repertoires were generated with immunoSEQ multiplex PCR, while TCRdb's copy carries only in-frame clones and drops some. The table has 90,000 to 110,000 clones, nearly 90% seen once. The source was peripheral blood, collected 28 days after the second AZD1222 dose. All receptors derive from an adult who received the AZD1222 COVID-19 vaccine.

The rearrangement links TRBV7-9 to TRBJ2-2; D remains unclear. Trimming removed 0 bases at V and 2 bases at J, with 4 bases between. CDR1 and CDR2 from the germline V gene are SEHNR and FQNEAQ (reference sequence). This CDR3 region has 14 residues. CDR3 bases: TGTGCCAGCAGCTTAGCGGCTAACACCGGGGAGCTGTTTTTT. This codes for CASSLAANTGELFF.

The rearrangement joins TRBV15 to TRBJ1-2; 7 bases agree with TRBD1. The CDR3 length is 15 residues. CDR1 is LNHNV and CDR2 is YYDKDF in the germline V gene (reference sequence). Unmatched junction bases numbered 1, after V lost 0 bases and J lost 0 bases. The CDR3 region is CATSREQGTNYGYTF. CDR3 nucleotides: TGTGCCACCAGCAGAGAACAGGGGACTAACTATGGCTACACCTTC.

This clone was observed a single time. The chain links TRBV3-1 (or the pseudogene TRBV3-2) to TRBJ2-7; the D call may be TRBD1 or TRBD2 (5 bases each). The germline CDR1 and CDR2 sequences are LGHDT and YNNKEL (reference sequence). V lost 3 bases and J lost 3, with 12 bases in between. CDR3 length: 14 amino acids. Here the CDR3 DNA reads TGTGCCAGCAGCCAGCCCGGGACCAACTACGAGCAGTACTTC. Residues: CASSQPGTNYEQYF.

The rearrangement joins TRBV9 to TRBJ1-1, with D unresolved. This CDR3 is built from 13 residues. Trimming cost V 0 bases and J 3 bases, with 6 bases left between them. Germline values: CDR1 SGDLS, CDR2 YYNGEE. The CDR3 spells CASSVGRDTEAFF. As DNA, the CDR3 is TGTGCCAGCAGCGTAGGTCGGGACACTGAAGCTTTCTTT. Full variable domain (remainder filled in from reference TRBV9 and TRBJ1-1): DSGVTQTPKHLITATGQRVTLRCSPRSGDLSVYWYQQSLDQGLQFLIQYYNGEERAKGNILERFSAQQFPDLHSELNLSSLELGDSALYFCASSVGRDTEAFFGQGTRLTVV.

V is TRBV29-1 and J is TRBJ2-3, with 8 positions matching TRBD1. Per germline, CDR1 SQVTM and CDR2 ANQGSEA. There are 14 residues in the CDR3. V gave up 1 base and J gave up 2 bases; unmatched junction bases: 2. CDR3 sequence (DNA): TGCAGCGTTGAAGGGACAGGGAACACAGATACGCAGTATTTT. Encoded protein: CSVEGTGNTDTQYF.

This sequence joins TRBV7-2 and TRBJ2-7; TRBD2 agrees at 7 bases. V shed 1 base and J 2 bases; nucleotides not matched to a gene: 8. The CDR3 sequence is 16 residues long. CDR1 SGHTA and CDR2 FQGNSA come from the germline V gene. CDR3 coding DNA: TGTGCCAGCAGCTTAGATGGCGGGAGCACCCCCTACGAGCAGTACTTC. It specifies CASSLDGGSTPYEQYF. Variable domain in full (rest from reference TRBV7-2 and TRBJ2-7): GAGVSQSPSNKVTEKGKDVELRCDPISGHTALYWYRQSLGQGLEFLIYFQGNSAPDKSGLPSDRFSAERTGGSVSTLTIQRTQQEDSAVYLCASSLDGGSTPYEQYFGPGTRLTVT.

The chain joins TRBV19 to TRBJ1-2, with D maybe TRBD1 (5 bases). The germline V gene encodes CDR1 LNHDA and CDR2 SQIVND (reference sequence). V was pared by 4 bases and J by 1 base, with 10 bases between. The CDR3 has 14 amino acids. The CDR3: CASSSREYNYGYTF. The CDR3 bases are TGTGCCAGTAGTAGCAGGGAGTATAACTATGGCTACACCTTC.

The gene calls are TRBV6-4 and TRBJ2-1; D perhaps matches TRBD2 (6 bases). The V and J ends lost 5 bases and 7 bases respectively, with 18 bases between them. The CDR3 sequence is 15 residues long. Germline V gene sequence: CDR1 MRHNA, CDR2 SNTAGT. The CDR3 loop is CASSSSAASGNEQFF. In DNA form, the CDR3 reads TGTGCCAGCAGTTCTAGCGCAGCCTCGGGGAATGAGCAGTTCTTC.

The chain links TRBV28 to TRBJ1-5; 8 bases agree with TRBD1. The CDR3 length is 16 residues. The V gene end was trimmed by 10 bases and the J gene end by 3 bases; junction bases not matched to a gene: 14. Per germline, CDR1 MDHEN and CDR2 SYDVKM. The CDR3 sequence is CATRRGTGHLNQPQHF. CDR3 DNA sequence: TGTGCCACCCGGCGGGGGACAGGTCACCTCAATCAGCCCCAGCATTTT.

The rearrangement uses TRBV6-6 and TRBJ1-5; D is undetermined. Germline-derived CDR1 and CDR2 are MNHNY and SVGAGI (reference sequence). Trimming removed 6 bases at V and 0 bases at J, with 9 bases between. This CDR3 has 14 amino acids. DNA of the CDR3: TGTGCCAGCAGGGGAGGGAATAGCAATCAGCCCCAGCATTTT. It encodes CASRGGNSNQPQHF.

This chain connects TRBV7-2 to TRBJ2-7, with 7 bases matching TRBD1. The CDR3 loop spans 14 amino acids. From germline, CDR1 is SGHTA and CDR2 FQGNSA. V lost 2 bases to trimming and J lost 5 bases; unmatched junction nucleotides: 6. The CDR3 loop is CASSLNPGTDEQYF. In DNA, the CDR3 is TGTGCCAGCAGCTTAAATCCTGGGACAGACGAGCAGTACTTC.

This sequence joins TRBV28 and TRBJ2-7, with 8 bases that match TRBD1. CDR3 length equals 14 residues. Losses at the gene ends were 4 bases for V and 5 bases for J; bases not matched to a gene: 7. Looked up from germline, CDR1 is MDHEN and CDR2 is SYDVKM. CDR3 loop: CASSSGGASNEQYF. The CDR3 DNA reads TGTGCCAGCAGTTCAGGGGGCGCAAGTAACGAGCAGTACTTC.

The CDR3 DNA follows: TGTGCCAGCAGCGTAGTGGACAGCGGGGAGCTGTTTTTT. Protein sequence: CASSVVDSGELFF. J is TRBJ2-2 and V is TRBV9, with D possibly TRBD1 on 6 matching bases. The CDR3 is made up of 13 amino acids. In germline, CDR1 is SGDLS, CDR2 YYNGEE. V was cut by 0 bases and J by 7 bases, with 7 bases left in between. Drawing the rest from reference TRBV9 and TRBJ2-2, the complete variable domain is DSGVTQTPKHLITATGQRVTLRCSPRSGDLSVYWYQQSLDQGLQFLIQYYNGEERAKGNILERFSAQQFPDLHSELNLSSLELGDSALYFCASSVVDSGELFFGEGSRLTVL.

The rearrangement uses TRBV28 and TRBJ2-1; possibly TRBD1 for D (5 bases). CDR3 length equals 14 residues. V was pared by 5 bases and J by 0 bases, with 8 bases between. Germline CDR1 reads MDHEN; CDR2 reads SYDVKM. CDR3 DNA sequence: TGTGCCAGCAGTCGACAGCTCTCCTACAATGAGCAGTTCTTC. This gives the protein CASSRQLSYNEQFF.

The gene calls are TRBV25-1 and TRBJ1-2, with TRBD1 matching over 9 bases. The CDR3 contains 14 residues. Trimming cost V 4 bases and J 4 bases; bases outside gene matches: 4. Germline-derived CDR1 and CDR2 are MGHDK and SYGVNS. CDR3 sequence: CASSGQGVVYGYTF. In nucleotides, the CDR3 is TGTGCCAGCAGTGGACAGGGGGTTGTCTATGGCTACACCTTC.